Listed here are 15 T cell receptor beta chains from one sample, sequenced in a study of T cells of healthy individuals. Each CDR3 protein gets one entry after TCRdb re-called the 5' RACE reads with MiXCR. In the table there are tens of thousands of distinct CDR3 sequences, 4% to 5% of which are singletons. These TCRs come from a human donor in good health.

The gene calls are TRBV3-1 and TRBJ2-3; the match to TRBD2 covers 8 bases. J was trimmed by 5 bases and V by 0 bases; bases with no gene match: 4. The CDR3 extends over 15 amino acids. Germline CDR1 and CDR2: LGHDT and YNNKEL (reference sequence). The CDR3 DNA reads as TGTGCCAGCAGCCAAGATTTGGCGGGGGGAGATACGCAGTATTTT. This sequence encodes CASSQDLAGGDTQYF.

This clonotype was observed many times. This rearrangement joins TRBV5-4 to TRBJ2-5, with D perhaps TRBD1 or TRBD2 (5 bases each). CDR3 size: 14 residues. V was cut by 6 bases and J by 5 bases, with 17 bases left in between. CDR1 is SGHNT and CDR2 is YYREEE in the germline V gene (reference sequence). This CDR3 is CASTPGPDVETQYF. The CDR3 DNA reads as TGTGCCAGCACCCCGGGACCGGATGTCGAGACCCAGTACTTC.

CDR3 region: CASSKGEAGYQQPQHF. The CDR3, as DNA: TGTGCCAGCAGCAAAGGGGAGGCAGGGTATCAGCAGCCCCAGCATTTT. The chain uses TRBV21-1 and TRBJ1-5. TRBV21-1 is termed a pseudogene. The CDR3 has 16 amino acids.

This clonotype was found many times. The genes are TRBV11-2 and TRBJ2-5, with 10 bases aligning to TRBD2. Trimming at V came to 2 bases and at J to 4 bases, leaving 4 bases not matched to a gene. Germline loops: CDR1 SGHAT, CDR2 FQNNGV. The CDR3 is 15 residues long. For the CDR3, the DNA is TGTGCCAGCAGCTTATTGGTAGCGGGGGGAGAGACCCAGTACTTC. Residues: CASSLLVAGGETQYF.

This clonotype was seen ten or more times. V is TRBV29-1 and J is TRBJ1-1; D might be TRBD1 (5 bases). This CDR3 comprises 13 residues. CDR1 SQVTM and CDR2 ANQGSEA come from the germline V gene. Trimming took off 5 bases at V and 1 base at J, with 11 bases between the two ends. The CDR3 DNA follows: TGCAGCGTTTACCGGGACGGGAACACTGAAGCTTTCTTT. Translating it yields CSVYRDGNTEAFF.

The table lists this clonotype with many counts. This chain joins TRBV4-1 and TRBJ2-1; 8 bases agree with TRBD1. The J segment lost 7 bases and the V segment lost 1 base, leaving 9 bases of the junction unmatched. Germline CDR1 MGHRA, CDR2 YSYEKL. This CDR3 contains 16 residues. The CDR3 nucleotides are TGCGCCAGCAGCCAAGTCTGGCAGGGGGCTGTTAATGAGCAGTTCTTC. This translates into CASSQVWQGAVNEQFF.

This clonotype came up many times. The chain uses TRBV20-1 and TRBJ1-6; no firm D call. This CDR3 has 15 residues. V shed 6 bases and J shed 3 bases, with 15 bases lying between them. Germline V CDR1 and CDR2: DFQATT, SNEGSKA (reference sequence). Here the CDR3 DNA reads TGCAGTGCCCCCAAACAACAGATCTATAATTCACCCCTCCACTTT. It is translated as CSAPKQQIYNSPLHF.

The table lists this clonotype with many counts. The rearrangement uses TRBV12-3 or TRBV12-4 and TRBJ2-5; weak D call: TRBD2 (5 bases). The CDR3 totals 13 residues. With 3 bases removed from V and 4 bases from J, the gap between germline ends came to 9 bases. CDR3 in amino acids: CASSLVGLETQYF. In nucleotides, the CDR3 is TGTGCCAGCAGTTTGGTCGGACTAGAGACCCAGTACTTC.

This clonotype was seen at least ten times. The chain joins TRBV29-1 to TRBJ2-1; a possible D gene is TRBD1 (6 bases). V was pared by 7 bases and J by 4 bases, with 8 bases between. The CDR3 loop spans 11 amino acids. CDR1 and CDR2 from the germline V gene are SQVTM and ANQGSEA. The CDR3 DNA is TGCAGCGGAGGGGGTTACAATGAGCAGTTCTTC. Translated, it gives CSGGGYNEQFF.

In this sample, this clonotype turned up a few times. The chain employs TRBV9 and TRBJ2-1; D uncertain. Trimming pared 0 bases from V and 9 bases from J, leaving 13 bases between. The CDR3 length is 14 residues. The V gene's germline CDR1 is SGDLS and CDR2 YYNGEE. DNA of the CDR3: TGTGCCAGCAGCGTAGGACTTCCGTCATTTGAGCAGTTCTTC. This sequence encodes CASSVGLPSFEQFF.

This clonotype was counted ten times or more. The V gene is TRBV6-1, the J gene TRBJ1-4, with D perhaps matching TRBD1 (5 bases). Germline CDR1 is MNHNS and CDR2 is SASEGT. The CDR3 runs 13 residues. With 3 bases removed from V and 8 bases from J, the gap between germline ends came to 10 bases. The CDR3 reads CASSEGLQEKLFF. The DNA for the CDR3 is TGTGCCAGCAGTGAGGGACTCCAGGAAAAACTGTTTTTT.

There are many counts of this clonotype. V is TRBV7-2 and J is TRBJ2-7, with 9 bases identical to TRBD2. V gave up 3 bases and J gave up 9 bases; unmatched junction bases: 15. CDR3 size: 16 residues. From germline, CDR1 is SGHTA and CDR2 FQGNSA. CDR3 sequence (DNA): TGTGCCAGCAGCTTCACTAGCGGGCCCGGCCGTTGGGGGCAGTACTTC. As protein: CASSFTSGPGRWGQYF.

This clonotype was seen at least ten times. The chain has TRBV19 and TRBJ2-2, with D possibly matching TRBD1 (6 bases). Germline V lookup: CDR1 LNHDA, CDR2 SQIVND (reference sequence). The CDR3 length is 17 residues. V lost 6 bases, J lost 0 bases, and 17 bases lay in between. CDR3 coding DNA: TGTGCCAGTAGAAGTGGGATACAGGGCACGAACACCGGGGAGCTGTTTTTT. This codes for CASRSGIQGTNTGELFF.

Note on this clonotype: Compared with germline, one end of the junction differs, possibly owing to a read error. The chain links TRBV9 to TRBJ2-3; TRBD1 might be the D (5 bases). The CDR3 length is 16 residues. Germline CDR1 SGDLS, CDR2 YYNGEE. CDR3 in amino acids: CAISVEGVNVADTQYF. The CDR3, as DNA: TGTGCCATCAGCGTAGAAGGGGTGAATGTGGCAGATACGCAGTATTTT.

In its sample, this clonotype was seen a few times. This chain uses TRBV7-9 with TRBJ2-5; D is unclear. The germline gives CDR1 SEHNR, CDR2 FQNEAQ (reference sequence). The CDR3 has 14 amino acids. V was shortened by 3 bases and J by 6 bases, with 14 bases between the two germline ends. The CDR3 region is CASSFIAQQQTQYF. The CDR3, as DNA: TGTGCCAGCAGCTTTATCGCCCAGCAGCAGACCCAGTACTTC.